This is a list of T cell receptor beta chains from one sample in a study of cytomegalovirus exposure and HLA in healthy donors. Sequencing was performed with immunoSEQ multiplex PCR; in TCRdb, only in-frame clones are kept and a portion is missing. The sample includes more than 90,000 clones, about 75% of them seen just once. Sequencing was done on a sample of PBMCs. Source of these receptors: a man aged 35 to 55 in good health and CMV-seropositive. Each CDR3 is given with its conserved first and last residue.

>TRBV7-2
CASSLVGRGSTDTQYF
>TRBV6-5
CASSRDRENYGYTF
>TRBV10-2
CASSLTGGGNTIYF
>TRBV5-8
CASSLGQGAPSIGYTF
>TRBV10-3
CATTYSGVYNEQFF
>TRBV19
CASSQVGAGTDTQYF
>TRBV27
CASRPISGVSGNTIYF
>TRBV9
CASSVVDRGPGNTIYF
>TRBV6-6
CASSYPTSEATDTQYF
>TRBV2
CASTGPTGGTGELFF
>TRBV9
CASSVAPGAGGPDTQYF
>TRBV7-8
CASSPRTGVEGTQYF
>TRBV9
CASSVGPLGGNGAGELFF
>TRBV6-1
CASRGGVGAFF
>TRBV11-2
CASSLDRGASQFF
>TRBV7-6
CASSSPRVAYTQYF
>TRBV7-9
CASSQMTGDRNSPLHF
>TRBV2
CASGGYLPPDEQYF
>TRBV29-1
CSVGRQGRMGGYGYTF
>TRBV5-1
CASSLTSLGGAYPYEQYF
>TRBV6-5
CASSYSGLAGYEQYF
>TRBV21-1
CASSKSGDWTEAFF
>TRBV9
CASSAIGTFYNEQFF
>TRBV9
CASSVDPGLDQPQHF
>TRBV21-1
CASSRPGGFGVDEKLFF
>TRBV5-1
CASSGGGRTSGGDTQYF
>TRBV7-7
CASSLTGNTGELFF
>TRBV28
CASSGASADTQYF
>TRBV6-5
CASQGGQGVQPQHF
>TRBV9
CASTQGFGYTF
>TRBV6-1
CASSPQGYEQYF
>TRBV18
CASSPTGVTQETQYF
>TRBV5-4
CASRMTGSNTEAFF
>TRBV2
CASSDAGAHQYF
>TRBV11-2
CASSLTSGTGTQHF
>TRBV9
CASSFESRAGYGYTF
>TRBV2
CASRGTTGGPPLHF
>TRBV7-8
CASSPPFRDRNTGELFF
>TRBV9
CASSVSTSGGHCFF
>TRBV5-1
CASSLSLQGSTDTQYF
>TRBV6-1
CASDLLGQGTGAFF
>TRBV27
CASTGGGDYNEQFF
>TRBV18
CASSPTSGTGIEQYF
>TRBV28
CASSRTHRISNQPQHF
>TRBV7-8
CASSLAWRDPRGDEQFF
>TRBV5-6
CASSRTSGRKAGELFF
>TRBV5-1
CASSLSVTGPQETQYF
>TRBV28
CASSLTTGGLYGYTF
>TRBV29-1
CSVEGTGGLETQYF
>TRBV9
CASSGDRDYEQYF
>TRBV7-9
CASSGNWRTDTQYF
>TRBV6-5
CASSSSGGGGGYTF
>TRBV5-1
CASSLGGTGGYEQYF